One sample yielded the 30 T cell receptor beta chains listed below, sequenced in a study of T cells after yellow fever vaccination. Each CDR3 protein gets one entry after TCRdb re-called the 5' RACE reads with MiXCR. The sample holds 230,000 or so distinct CDR3 sequences, approximately 6.8% seen once. The material sequenced was CD4+ T cells sorted from PBMCs, taken on the day of the yellow fever booster vaccination. Receptor source: a man aged 25-45 years who received the YFV17D yellow fever vaccine.

In this sample, this clonotype turned up a few times. The gene calls are TRBV6-2 or TRBV6-3 and TRBJ2-7, with D unclear. The CDR3 runs to 14 residues. The germline V gene has CDR1 MNHEY and CDR2 SVGEGT. The V end lost 4 bases, the J end lost 9 bases, and 19 bases lay between the germline ends. CDR3 bases: TGTGCCAGCAGTTTTTGGGTATCGTCAGTCGGGCAGTACTTC. Translation gives CASSFWVSSVGQYF.

This clonotype occurred a few times. CDR3: CSERKDNTNEQFF. The CDR3, as DNA: TGCAGCGAAAGAAAAGACAATACCAATGAGCAGTTCTTC. The V and J genes are TRBV20-1 and TRBJ2-1; no clear D. Germline V CDR1 and CDR2: DFQATT, SNEGSKA (reference sequence). This CDR3 is 13 amino acids long.

This clonotype turned up a few times. The rearrangement uses TRBV19 and TRBJ2-2; 7 bases line up with TRBD1. Germline CDR1 and CDR2: LNHDA and SQIVND (reference sequence). Trimming cost V 6 bases and J 0 bases; bases outside gene matches: 10. The CDR3 is 17 residues long. The CDR3 bases are TGTGCCAGTAGCCCAACCGGACAGGCGACGAACACCGGGGAGCTGTTTTTT. This sequence encodes CASSPTGQATNTGELFF.

V gene TRBV7-2 combines with J gene TRBJ2-1; tentatively, D is TRBD1 or TRBD2 (6 bases each). Trimming removed 4 bases at V and 8 bases at J, with 15 bases between. CDR3 size: 14 residues. CDR1 SGHTA and CDR2 FQGNSA come from the germline V gene. Here the CDR3 reads CASSSRGPLDEQFF. Here the CDR3 DNA reads TGTGCCAGCAGCTCCCGGGGGCCTCTGGATGAGCAGTTCTTC.

The sample holds a few counts of this clonotype. The V and J genes are TRBV14 and TRBJ2-5; TRBD1 might be the D (5 bases). This CDR3 contains 19 residues. Germline V CDR1 and CDR2: SGHDN, FVKESK. Trimming removed 1 base at V and 4 bases at J, with 25 bases between. Written as DNA, the CDR3 is TGTGCCAGCAGCCAAGGAAGGACAACTATTCAGGGTTTCCGAGAGACCCAGTACTTC. Translated, it gives CASSQGRTTIQGFRETQYF.

This clonotype was seen ten or more times. The gene calls are TRBV5-1 and TRBJ2-7; D is ambiguous. This CDR3 spans 12 amino acids. The germline V gene has CDR1 SGHRS and CDR2 YFSETQ. Trimming took 3 bases from V and 3 from J, leaving 7 bases between them. CDR3 region: CASSSDNYEQYF. The CDR3 nucleotides read TGCGCCAGCAGCTCTGACAACTACGAGCAGTACTTC.

This clonotype was counted between two and nine times. V is TRBV6-5 and J is TRBJ2-7; D may be TRBD2 (5 bases). The germline V gene encodes CDR1 MNHEY and CDR2 SVGAGI. Trimming removed 2 bases at V and 3 bases at J, with 17 bases between. The CDR3 runs 16 residues. The CDR3: CASSYGGEFGVYEQYF. The CDR3 DNA sequence: TGTGCCAGCAGTTACGGTGGGGAGTTCGGGGTCTACGAGCAGTACTTC.

This clonotype was seen only a few times. The J gene is TRBJ2-5, the V gene TRBV6-2 or TRBV6-3; 11 positions agree with TRBD2. The germline V gene has CDR1 MNHEY and CDR2 SVGEGT. The CDR3 consists of 15 residues. Trimming cost V 2 bases and J 3 bases; bases outside gene matches: 2. CDR3 nucleotides: TGTGCCAGCAGTTACCGGGGACTAGCGGAAGAGACCCAGTACTTC. Translating gives CASSYRGLAEETQYF.

This clonotype was counted many times. V is TRBV4-2 and J is TRBJ1-6; possible D gene TRBD1, 6 bases. The CDR3 runs 12 residues. Trimming left V 0 bases short and J 15 bases short, with 9 bases between. The germline V gene encodes CDR1 LGHNA and CDR2 YNFKEQ. CDR3 sequence reads: CASSQDQGFLHF. CDR3 nucleotide sequence: TGTGCCAGCAGCCAAGATCAGGGGTTCCTCCACTTT.

This clonotype was observed a few times. The rearrangement links TRBV20-1 to TRBJ2-1; 13 nucleotides align to TRBD2. In germline, CDR1 is DFQATT, CDR2 SNEGSKA (reference sequence). The trim removed 4 bases at V and 8 bases at J, leaving 5 bases unmatched. This CDR3 has 14 amino acids. This CDR3 is CSAKTSGRYDEQFF. The DNA of the CDR3 is TGCAGTGCTAAGACTAGCGGGAGGTACGATGAGCAGTTCTTC.

This clonotype was recorded at least ten times. CDR3 loop: CASSPGGAGYNEQFF. CDR3 in DNA: TGTGCCAGCAGTCCCGGGGGTGCGGGTTACAATGAGCAGTTCTTC. The chain joins TRBV12-3 or TRBV12-4 to TRBJ2-1, with a possible D match to TRBD2 (6 bases). Trimming left V 5 bases short and J 4 bases short, with 15 bases between. The CDR3 extends over 15 amino acids.

This clonotype was counted ten times or more. This chain uses TRBV11-2 with TRBJ2-3; 9 bases are shared with TRBD2. This CDR3 has 18 residues. CDR1 SGHAT and CDR2 FQNNGV come from the germline V gene. Trimming cost V 5 bases and J 4 bases; bases outside gene matches: 16. The CDR3: CASSPGGMASGKSDTQYF. The DNA of the CDR3 is TGTGCCAGCAGCCCAGGTGGGATGGCTAGCGGGAAGTCAGATACGCAGTATTTT.

This clonotype has ten or more counts. The chain combines TRBV6-1 with TRBJ2-2, with 7 bases identical to TRBD1. The CDR3 covers 14 residues. Germline V CDR1 and CDR2: MNHNS, SASEGT. The ends lost 5 bases at V and 3 bases at J; junction bases unmatched: 3. The CDR3 DNA sequence: TGTGCCAGCAGTAGACAGGGTGACACCGGGGAGCTGTTTTTT. The encoded protein is CASSRQGDTGELFF.

There are a few counts of this clonotype. The V gene is TRBV3-1, the J gene TRBJ2-7; D remains unclear. The CDR3 loop spans 13 amino acids. CDR1 and CDR2 from the germline V gene are LGHDT and YNNKEL (reference sequence). V was pared by 2 bases and J by 7 bases, with 12 bases between. CDR3 amino acids: CASSQLLGREQYF. The CDR3, as DNA: TGTGCCAGCAGCCAACTATTGGGCAGGGAGCAGTACTTC.

This clonotype came up many times. The chain is built from TRBV11-2 and TRBJ2-1; TRBD2 aligns across 13 bases. Per the germline V gene, CDR1 is SGHAT and CDR2 is FQNNGV. This CDR3 is built from 16 residues. Trimming cost V 1 base and J 4 bases; bases outside gene matches: 1. CDR3 coding DNA: TGTGCCAGCAGCTTAGGACTAGCGGGAGGTTACAATGAGCAGTTCTTC. Amino acids: CASSLGLAGGYNEQFF.

The V call is TRBV5-1, the J call TRBJ1-6; D is ambiguous. CDR1 SGHRS and CDR2 YFSETQ come from the germline V gene. The CDR3 runs 15 residues. V gave up 4 bases and J gave up 9 bases, with 17 bases separating them. The CDR3 region is CASSPQRDPGSPLHF. CDR3 nucleotides: TGCGCCAGCAGCCCGCAGCGCGACCCAGGTTCACCCCTCCACTTT.

This clonotype was counted ten times or more. V gene TRBV7-2 combines with J gene TRBJ2-2, with D possibly matching TRBD2 (6 bases). The CDR3 contains 15 residues. Germline CDR1 and CDR2: SGHTA and FQGNSA. The V end was cut by 8 bases, the J end by 3 bases, with 16 bases between. CDR3 coding DNA: TGTGCCAGCGTCCCGGGCGGGAAGTACACCGGGGAGCTGTTTTTT. Amino acids: CASVPGGKYTGELFF.

This clonotype showed up just a few times. The CDR3 bases are TGTGCCAGCAGTTTCCGCATGGGTGAAAAACTGTTTTTT. Protein: CASSFRMGEKLFF. The chain couples TRBV12-3 or TRBV12-4 to TRBJ1-4; D is undetermined. The CDR3 totals 13 residues. V was pared by 3 bases and J by 7 bases, with 9 bases between.

This clonotype was counted between two and nine times. The chain combines TRBV5-1 with TRBJ2-7, with unresolved D. Trimming pared 3 bases from V and 2 bases from J, leaving 6 bases between. This CDR3 is built from 12 residues. Germline assignment: CDR1 SGHRS and CDR2 YFSETQ. The CDR3 sequence is CASSSDAYEQYF. In DNA form, the CDR3 reads TGCGCCAGCAGCTCCGACGCCTACGAGCAGTACTTC.

This clonotype was seen at least ten times. The chain recombines TRBV4-3 with TRBJ1-1, with D unresolved. The germline V gene has CDR1 LGHNA and CDR2 YSLEER. The CDR3 contains 12 residues. Deletions cut 5 bases from V and 8 bases from J, with 12 bases between. The CDR3 loop is CASSNSGREAFF. CDR3 DNA sequence: TGCGCCAGCAGCAACTCCGGGCGGGAAGCTTTCTTT.

The table lists this clonotype with many counts. The chain carries TRBV7-9 and TRBJ2-5; TRBD2 might be the D (5 bases). This CDR3 has 17 amino acids. V lost 2 bases and J lost 5, with 21 bases in between. Germline CDR1 reads SEHNR; CDR2 reads FQNEAQ (reference sequence). CDR3 in amino acids: CASSLPPGASSLETQYF. CDR3 DNA sequence: TGTGCCAGCAGCTTACCCCCTGGAGCTAGCAGTCTTGAGACCCAGTACTTC.

This clonotype was seen a handful of times. This sequence joins TRBV6-2 or TRBV6-3 and TRBJ2-1, with 13 nucleotides matching TRBD2. The length of the CDR3 is 15 residues. Trimming removed 6 bases from V and 4 bases from J; junction bases left unmatched: 3. Germline CDR1 MNHEY, CDR2 SVGEGT. CDR3 in amino acids: CASRILAGGYNEQFF. The CDR3 DNA reads TGTGCCAGCAGGATACTAGCGGGAGGGTACAATGAGCAGTTCTTC.

This clonotype has ten or more counts. The chain combines TRBV20-1 with TRBJ2-5; 7 bases are shared with TRBD2. Germline loops: CDR1 DFQATT, CDR2 SNEGSKA (reference sequence). V was pared by 4 bases and J by 0 bases, with 8 bases of the junction left unmatched. This CDR3 is 15 amino acids long. In DNA form, the CDR3 reads TGCAGTGCTATTACCCCAGCGGGGCACCAAGAGACCCAGTACTTC. It is translated as CSAITPAGHQETQYF.

This clonotype was counted between two and nine times. The chain carries TRBV7-8 and TRBJ2-7; D uncertain. The V end was cut by 3 bases, the J end by 3 bases, with 9 bases between. Germline V gene lookup returns CDR1 SGHVS and CDR2 FQNEAQ. CDR3 length equals 13 residues. The CDR3 reads CASSFEPHYEQYF. For the CDR3, the DNA is TGTGCCAGCAGCTTTGAGCCTCACTACGAGCAGTACTTC. The full variable domain, with the rest looked up from reference TRBV7-8 and TRBJ2-7, is GAGVSQSPRYKVAKRGQDVALRCDPISGHVSLFWYQQALGQGPEFLTYFQNEAQLDKSGLPSDRFFAERPEGSVSTLKIQRTQQEDSAVYLCASSFEPHYEQYFGPGTRLTVT.

Ten or more counts support this clonotype. This chain links TRBV20-1 with TRBJ1-5; a possible D gene is TRBD1 (5 bases). Between the trimmed V and J ends, which lost 4 bases and 4 bases, there was a span of 11 bases. The CDR3 extends over 13 amino acids. Looked up from germline, CDR1 is DFQATT and CDR2 is SNEGSKA (reference sequence). Written as DNA, the CDR3 is TGCAGTGCTATTAGTCAGGGAAATCAGCCCCAGCATTTT. Its translation is CSAISQGNQPQHF.

This clonotype was recorded at least ten times. The chain combines TRBV6-5 with TRBJ2-5; the D gene is possibly TRBD1 (6 bases). The CDR3 length is 14 residues. V was pared by 2 bases and J by 3 bases, with 10 bases between. The germline gives CDR1 MNHEY, CDR2 SVGAGI. The CDR3 DNA reads TGTGCCAGCAGTTACCCACGGACAGAAGAGACCCAGTACTTC. This translates into CASSYPRTEETQYF.

V usage is TRBV5-5 and J usage is TRBJ1-6; D uncertain. The germline V and J ends were trimmed by 1 base and 7 bases, with 9 bases remaining between them. The CDR3 sequence is 14 residues long. Looked up from germline, CDR1 is SGHKS and CDR2 is YYEKEE (reference sequence). CDR3 sequence: CASSLTSWNSPLHF. The CDR3 DNA follows: TGTGCCAGCAGCTTGACGTCGTGGAATTCACCCCTCCACTTT.

This clonotype was seen repeatedly, ten times or more. The V gene is TRBV5-1, the J gene TRBJ2-7, with TRBD2 matching over 8 bases. CDR3 length: 15 residues. The V segment lost 4 bases and the J segment 2 bases; nucleotides outside the gene matches: 8. Germline CDR1 and CDR2: SGHRS and YFSETQ. CDR3: CASSGGGGLAYEQYF. CDR3 in DNA: TGCGCCAGCAGCGGCGGCGGGGGACTAGCCTACGAGCAGTACTTC. Supplemented by reference TRBV5-1 and TRBJ2-7, the full variable domain reads KAGVTQTPRYLIKTRGQQVTLSCSPISGHRSVSWYQQTPGQGLQFLFEYFSETQRNKGNFPGRFSGRQFSNSRSEMNVSTLELGDSALYLCASSGGGGLAYEQYFGPGTRLTVT.

This clonotype came up many times. In DNA, the CDR3 is TGTGCCAGCAGCCTCCGACTAGCGAGGAGGGGAGAGACCCAGTACTTC. Encoded protein: CASSLRLARRGETQYF. J is TRBJ2-5 and V is TRBV7-6, with 8 bases lining up with TRBD2. Germline trimming cut 5 bases from V and 4 bases from J; bases unmatched to any gene: 12. The germline V gene has CDR1 SGHVS and CDR2 FNYEAQ. This CDR3 has 16 amino acids.

This clonotype was observed a few times. V usage is TRBV11-2 and J usage is TRBJ1-1; tentatively, D is TRBD1 (5 bases). The CDR3 has 14 residues. The V gene lost 5 bases and the J gene lost 0 bases, with 10 bases spanning the gap. Germline loops: CDR1 SGHAT, CDR2 FQNNGV. CDR3 DNA sequence: TGTGCCAGCAGCATGGGACTCCTGAACACTGAAGCTTTCTTT. Protein sequence: CASSMGLLNTEAFF.